What follows describes a single TCR beta chain. Its antigen is not identified. Here immunoSEQ multiplex PCR was the method, and the copy in TCRdb shows in-frame clones only, minus some. This table holds around 140,000 clones, roughly 92% found once. This record belongs to a study of T cell responses to AZD1222 COVID-19 vaccine. Looked up from germline, CDR1 is LNHNV and CDR2 is YYDKDF (reference sequence). This CDR3 is 15 amino acids long. V lost 1 base to trimming and J lost 5 bases; unmatched junction nucleotides: 5. Notes on the study in general: Targets within unmutated variant regions were reportedly found for nearly half of spike-specific TCRs.

The rearrangement joins TRBV15 to TRBJ2-5, with 9 nucleotides matching TRBD2. The sample in question was peripheral blood, obtained on day 0 of AZD1222 vaccination. The sequence came from an adult in good health. This CDR3 reads CATSRAGGRGETQYF. Written as DNA, the CDR3 is TGTGCCACCAGCAGAGCGGGCGGGAGGGGGGAGACCCAGTACTTC.